This TCR beta chain was obtained from a study of T cells in Graves' hyperthyroidism and ophthalmopathy. Broader study findings: The majority of expanded thyroid clonotypes above 0.001 also appeared in blood.

The sample holds one count of this clonotype. The antigen is unknown. Diagnosis relied on clinical symptoms, serum thyroxine and TRAb, thyroid ultrasound and orbital computed tomography. V lost 5 bases to trimming and J lost 0 bases; unmatched junction nucleotides: 7. The CDR3 length is 18 residues. Germline V gene sequence: CDR1 KGHSH, CDR2 LQKENI. The CDR3 regions of TCR beta were amplified from RNA transcripts. The study used the HTBI primer set for a first-round RT-PCR of the TCR CDR3. TCRdb reanalysed the multiplex PCR reads using MiXCR and keeps one entry per CDR3 protein. The data hold 700,000 or so distinct CDR3 sequences, with roughly 17% observed a single time.

The sample comprised blood. V usage is TRBV18 and J usage is TRBJ2-2; TRBD1 aligns across 12 bases. This TCR was recovered from a man between 18 and 29 years old with Graves' hyperthyroidism. The CDR3 coding sequence is TGTGCCAGCTCATCGCCCGGGACAGGGGGCCCGAACACCGGGGAGCTGTTTTTT. Translated, it gives CASSSPGTGGPNTGELFF.